The 4 T cell receptor beta chains below come from one sample, sequenced in a study of cytomegalovirus exposure and HLA in healthy donors. The PCR was carried out with 60 Vbeta primers and 13 Jbeta primers. The assay was immunoSEQ multiplex PCR, and TCRdb's table has in-frame clones only and misses some. The table shows 190,000 or so clones, with over 80% occurring only once. Sequencing was done on a sample of PBMCs. The receptors stem from a man aged 50 to 60 in good health and CMV-seronegative.

CDR3 bases: TGCGCCAGCAGCTTGGAGGAGACTGATCAGTACTTC. Protein sequence: CASSLEETDQYF. The rearrangement uses TRBV5-1 and TRBJ2-7; D remains unclear. Germline-derived CDR1 and CDR2 are SGHRS and YFSETQ. Trimming stripped 0 bases from V and 10 bases from J, with 11 bases between. This CDR3 has 12 amino acids.

V gene TRBV7-3 combines with J gene TRBJ2-1; the match to TRBD1 covers 7 bases. Germline-derived CDR1 and CDR2 are SGHTA and FQGTGA. The CDR3 spans 17 residues. V lost 5 bases, J lost 0 bases, and 10 bases stayed unmatched. The CDR3 DNA sequence: TGTGCCAGCAGCCTGAGTAGAGGGGACAGCTCCTACAATGAGCAGTTCTTC. It is translated as CASSLSRGDSSYNEQFF.

This chain connects TRBV5-1 to TRBJ2-7, with TRBD2 identical over 10 bases. The germline CDR1 and CDR2 sequences are SGHRS and YFSETQ. This CDR3 is 15 amino acids long. V was pared by 0 bases and J by 6 bases, with 6 bases of the junction left unmatched. CDR3 DNA sequence: TGCGCCAGCAGCTTGGCCCAGCGGGGGGGCCTCGAGCAGTACTTC. Translation: CASSLAQRGGLEQYF.

This rearrangement joins TRBV7-9 to TRBJ1-3; D remains ambiguous. The CDR3 is 16 residues long. The germline CDR1 and CDR2 sequences are SEHNR and FQNEAQ (reference sequence). Trimming shortened V by 5 bases and J by 0 bases, and 14 bases separated the two germline ends. The CDR3: CASSRRESGSGNTIYF. The DNA of the CDR3 is TGTGCCAGCAGCCGCCGGGAGTCAGGCTCTGGAAACACCATATATTTT.